The 18 T cell receptor beta chains below come from one sample, sequenced in a study of T-cell memory formation after mild COVID-19. TCRdb re-analysed the 5' RACE reads in MiXCR, keeping a single row per CDR3 protein. The data hold fewer than 700,000 distinct CDR3 sequences, with more than 15% observed a single time. Material: PBMCs or a T cell subset sorted from them (not recorded which). These TCRs come from an adult woman who had mild COVID-19 (a few samples of this study predate the infection). Cell type and time point are not known.

The chain joins TRBV5-1 to TRBJ2-7; possible D gene TRBD2, 6 bases. The germline gives CDR1 SGHRS, CDR2 YFSETQ. The V gene lost 4 bases and the J gene lost 3 bases, with 14 bases spanning the gap. CDR3 length: 14 amino acids. Written as DNA, the CDR3 is TGCGCCAGCAGCCCCACGACAGCGGGCTACGAGCAGTACTTC. Amino acids: CASSPTTAGYEQYF.

The sample holds one count of this clonotype. V usage is TRBV27 and J usage is TRBJ1-2, with TRBD1 matching 8 bases. Germline V gene sequence: CDR1 MNHEY, CDR2 SMNVEV (reference sequence). V was pared by 5 bases and J by 7 bases, with 9 bases of the junction left unmatched. The CDR3 extends over 14 amino acids. The CDR3 DNA follows: TGTGCCAGCAGTCAACGGACAGGGTCGGGTGGCTACACCTTC. Amino acid sequence: CASSQRTGSGGYTF.

Only one count was recorded for this clonotype. The chain joins TRBV5-6 to TRBJ2-6, with D possibly matching TRBD1 (6 bases). This CDR3 has 16 residues. Trimming removed 4 bases from V and 5 bases from J, with 16 bases in between. Per germline, CDR1 SGHDT and CDR2 YYEEEE. The chain's CDR3 is CASSASQGLRANVLTF. CDR3 sequence (DNA): TGTGCCAGCAGCGCGTCACAGGGTTTAAGGGCCAACGTCCTGACTTTC.

This clonotype came up many times. This chain links TRBV9 with TRBJ1-3; D ambiguous. Per germline, CDR1 SGDLS and CDR2 YYNGEE. Trimming shortened V by 5 bases and J by 0 bases, and 9 bases separated the two germline ends. The CDR3 is 14 amino acids. CDR3 residues: CASSADGSGNTIYF. The CDR3 DNA reads TGTGCCAGCAGTGCAGACGGCTCTGGAAACACCATATATTTT.

The chain has TRBV11-2 and TRBJ2-7, with D perhaps TRBD1 or TRBD2 (5 bases each). CDR3 length: 16 residues. Trimming pared 5 bases from V and 5 bases from J, leaving 22 bases between. The V gene's germline CDR1 is SGHAT and CDR2 FQNNGV. As DNA, the CDR3 is TGTGCCAGCAGCGCGACCGGGACCATTTTTGTCCACGAGCAGTACTTC. It encodes CASSATGTIFVHEQYF.

This clonotype was seen a few times. The chain combines TRBV7-9 with TRBJ1-2; TRBD1 agrees at 9 bases. Germline lookup yields CDR1 SEHNR and CDR2 FQNEAQ (reference sequence). This CDR3 is 15 amino acids long. The J segment lost 4 bases and the V segment lost 7 bases, leaving 10 bases of the junction unmatched. The CDR3, as DNA: TGTGCCAGCATCCAGGGGGGGACAGGGCTCTATGGCTACACCTTC. This codes for CASIQGGTGLYGYTF.

The gene calls are TRBV18 and TRBJ2-7, with D unresolved. The CDR3 contains 14 residues. Germline CDR1 KGHSH, CDR2 LQKENI. Trimming removed 2 bases from V and 1 base from J, with 9 bases in between. The CDR3 region is CASSPAAQSYEQYF. The CDR3 DNA sequence: TGTGCCAGCTCACCAGCGGCTCAATCCTACGAGCAGTACTTC. The whole variable domain, remainder taken from reference TRBV18 and TRBJ2-7, is NAGVMQNPRHLVRRRGQEARLRCSPMKGHSHVYWYRQLPEEGLKFMVYLQKENIIDESGMPKERFSAEFPKEGPSILRIQQVVRGDSAAYFCASSPAAQSYEQYFGPGTRLTVT.

The rearrangement uses TRBV20-1 and TRBJ2-3; tentative D call: TRBD2 (6 bases). Germline assignment: CDR1 DFQATT and CDR2 SNEGSKA (reference sequence). There are 12 residues in the CDR3. Trimming cost V 3 bases and J 4 bases, with 8 bases left between them. Here the CDR3 DNA reads TGCAGTGCTAGGGACTACCCAGATACGCAGTATTTT. Encoded protein: CSARDYPDTQYF.

The chain employs TRBV29-1 and TRBJ1-1; D ambiguous. V was pared by 4 bases and J by 5 bases, with 20 bases between. This CDR3 comprises 15 residues. Looked up from germline, CDR1 is SQVTM and CDR2 is ANQGSEA. The CDR3: CSVGRRQARNTEAFF. CDR3 sequence (DNA): TGCAGCGTTGGCCGCCGGCAGGCGCGGAATACTGAAGCTTTCTTT. The full variable domain, in which reference TRBV29-1 and TRBJ1-1 provide the parts outside the CDR3, is SAVISQKPSRDICQRGTSLTIQCQVDSQVTMMFWYRQQPGQSLTLIATANQGSEATYESGFVIDKFPISRPNLTFSTLTVSNMSPEDSSIYLCSVGRRQARNTEAFFGQGTRLTVV.

This clonotype has more than one count but fewer than ten. The CDR3 reads CASSTRGSGYTF. The CDR3 DNA sequence: TGTGCCAGCAGTACCAGGGGAAGTGGCTACACCTTC. This chain links TRBV27 with TRBJ1-2; D may be TRBD1 (6 bases). Trimming left V 5 bases short and J 7 bases short, with 11 bases between. Germline V gene sequence: CDR1 MNHEY, CDR2 SMNVEV (reference sequence). This CDR3 contains 12 residues.

This clonotype appeared once. The chain has TRBV7-2 and TRBJ2-1; 14 nucleotides match TRBD2. The CDR3 runs to 17 residues. V was clipped by 5 bases and J by 5 bases; unmatched bases: 8. Germline loops: CDR1 SGHTA, CDR2 FQGNSA. The CDR3, as DNA: TGTGCCAGCAGCCCCCCGGGACTAGCGGGAGTTCACAATGAGCAGTTCTTC. Protein sequence: CASSPPGLAGVHNEQFF.

This clonotype was recorded a few times. The chain carries TRBV2 and TRBJ1-1, with a weak D call TRBD1 (5 bases). The CDR3 sequence is 13 residues long. Trimming removed 5 bases from V and 5 bases from J, with 12 bases in between. Germline V lookup: CDR1 SNHLY, CDR2 FYNNEI. The CDR3 DNA reads as TGTGCCAGCAGTCGCGTCTGGGGGACTGAAGCTTTCTTT. Protein product: CASSRVWGTEAFF.

This clonotype was seen a handful of times. J is TRBJ2-4 and V is TRBV5-5; no firm D call. The germline CDR1 and CDR2 sequences are SGHKS and YYEKEE (reference sequence). There are 13 residues in the CDR3. Trimming removed 4 bases at V and 5 bases at J, with 10 bases between. CDR3: CASSPVVENIQYF. The CDR3 region has the DNA TGTGCCAGCAGCCCGGTAGTCGAAAACATTCAGTACTTC.

This clonotype appeared a few times. One junction end does not reproduce the germline sequence, and a read error may be involved. The genes are TRBV30 and TRBJ2-1; 13 nucleotides match TRBD2. The CDR3 has 12 amino acids. Germline V gives CDR1 GTSNPN, CDR2 SVGIG (reference sequence). DNA of the CDR3: TGTGCTTGGACTAGCGGGAGCTATGAGCAGTTCTTC. Translated: CAWTSGSYEQFF.

The chain employs TRBV7-2 and TRBJ2-1; a weak D match, TRBD1 (5 bases). Trimming stripped 1 base from V and 0 bases from J, with 10 bases between. The CDR3 is 16 residues long. The germline gives CDR1 SGHTA, CDR2 FQGNSA. The CDR3 sequence is CASSLGQTISYNEQFF. The CDR3 nucleotides are TGTGCCAGCAGCTTAGGACAGACAATCTCCTACAATGAGCAGTTCTTC.

The chain is built from TRBV27 and TRBJ1-1; TRBD1 might be the D (5 bases). Germline lookup yields CDR1 MNHEY and CDR2 SMNVEV (reference sequence). The CDR3 is 16 residues long. Trimming stripped 2 bases from V and 3 bases from J, with 16 bases between. CDR3: CASSLRLGVRYTEAFF. In DNA, the CDR3 is TGTGCCAGCAGTTTAAGGTTGGGGGTAAGGTACACTGAAGCTTTCTTT.

Many counts were recorded for this clonotype. The chain links TRBV12-3 or TRBV12-4 to TRBJ2-1, with D possibly matching TRBD2 (6 bases). Trimming took 1 base from V and 6 from J, leaving 13 bases between them. CDR3 length: 15 residues. The CDR3 spells CASSLGGEGFNEQFF. As DNA, the CDR3 is TGTGCCAGCAGTTTAGGGGGGGAAGGCTTCAATGAGCAGTTCTTC.

The rearrangement links TRBV5-1 to TRBJ2-5; either TRBD1 or TRBD2 may supply D (5 bases each). V lost 2 bases and J lost 5, with 16 bases in between. The CDR3 contains 15 residues. Germline CDR1 SGHRS, CDR2 YFSETQ. In DNA form, the CDR3 reads TGCGCCAGCAGCTTCGGGGCAACTCCGGGTGAGACCCAGTACTTC. Residues: CASSFGATPGETQYF. The variable domain in full, completed from reference TRBV5-1 and TRBJ2-5, reads KAGVTQTPRYLIKTRGQQVTLSCSPISGHRSVSWYQQTPGQGLQFLFEYFSETQRNKGNFPGRFSGRQFSNSRSEMNVSTLELGDSALYLCASSFGATPGETQYFGPGTRLLVL.